The clone carrying this T cell receptor (beta chain) was observed at least ten times. Its antigen is unidentified. This sample was included in a study of identical twins. Study results and caveats: Where beta out-of-frame sequences were concerned, excess twin sharing was weaker. Cord blood beta clonotypes present at high abundance carried fewer insertions; no such pattern appeared in memory repertoires.

CDR1 is SEHNR and CDR2 is FQNEAQ in the germline V gene (reference sequence). The CDR3 covers 13 residues. Trimming took off 4 bases at V and 6 bases at J, with 11 bases between the two ends. From the 5' RACE reads, TCRdb called clonotypes with MiXCR, one entry per CDR3 protein. The sample has some 590,000 distinct CDR3 sequences, 7.5% to 10% seen once. In addition, the sample was reused for a study of yellow fever vaccine responses in identical twins.

Specimen: PBMCs. The chain combines TRBV7-9 with TRBJ2-3, with TRBD2 as a possible D gene (5 bases). This TCR derives from a woman aged 18-29 years in good health. The CDR3 loop is CASSSERTDTQYF. The CDR3 nucleotides read TGTGCCAGCAGCTCTGAGCGGACCGATACGCAGTATTTT.